The 5 T cell receptor beta chains below come from one sample, sequenced in a study of Ad26.COV2.S vaccination and SARS-CoV-2 variants. Treatment described: around 19 received Ad26.COV2.S at low or high dose, single or two shots; 5 received placebo; per-sample allocation not given. Each sample was drawn 63 days after the first injection (of vaccine or placebo). TCRdb keeps only in-frame clones here, not all; method: immunoSEQ multiplex PCR. This table has more than 250,000 clones, more than 75% appearing once. The source was peripheral blood, collected in a trial of Ad26.COV2.S vaccine versus placebo. The receptors here all came from a person aged 18-65 years who received the Ad26.COV2.S COVID-19 vaccine or a placebo.

The rearrangement joins TRBV5-1 to TRBJ1-6; TRBD1 aligns across 10 bases. Germline V gene lookup returns CDR1 SGHRS and CDR2 YFSETQ. Unmatched junction bases numbered 4, after V lost 4 bases and J lost 6 bases. The CDR3 runs 15 residues. Here the CDR3 DNA reads TGCGCCAGCAGCGCGACAGGGGGCTTTAATTCACCCCTCCACTTT. This codes for CASSATGGFNSPLHF.

This rearrangement joins TRBV21-1 to TRBJ2-1; the table gives TRBD1 as D, unverified against the DNA. TRBV21-1 is an annotated pseudogene. The CDR3 is made up of 16 amino acids. Here the CDR3 DNA reads TGTGCCAGCAGCAAAGGGGAGACAGGGTTGTACAATGAGCAGTTCTTC. Translation gives CASSKGETGLYNEQFF.

V and J are TRBV6-5 and TRBJ1-6, with D unresolved. The CDR3 is 10 residues long. V lost 11 bases, J lost 11 bases, and 10 bases lay in between. The V gene's germline CDR1 is MNHEY and CDR2 SVGAGI. The CDR3 DNA reads TGTGCCCCCCTAGGAGCACCCCTCCACTTT. Translating it yields CAPLGAPLHF.

The CDR3 region is CASSVKRLAGAYEQYF. CDR3 coding DNA: TGTGCCAGCAGCGTGAAGAGACTAGCGGGGGCCTACGAGCAGTACTTC. The chain combines TRBV9 with TRBJ2-7, with 12 nucleotides matching TRBD2. Germline CDR1 SGDLS, CDR2 YYNGEE. The length of the CDR3 is 16 residues. Germline trimming cut 2 bases from V and 2 bases from J; bases unmatched to any gene: 5.

The chain joins TRBV28 to TRBJ1-2, with 7 bases aligning to TRBD1. The J segment lost 7 bases and the V segment lost 8 bases, leaving 16 bases of the junction unmatched. From germline, CDR1 is MDHEN and CDR2 SYDVKM. The CDR3 loop spans 15 amino acids. The DNA of the CDR3 is TGTGCCAGCGAGGATCGGACAGGCGGGGTGGGTGGCTACACCTTC. Translation gives CASEDRTGGVGGYTF.